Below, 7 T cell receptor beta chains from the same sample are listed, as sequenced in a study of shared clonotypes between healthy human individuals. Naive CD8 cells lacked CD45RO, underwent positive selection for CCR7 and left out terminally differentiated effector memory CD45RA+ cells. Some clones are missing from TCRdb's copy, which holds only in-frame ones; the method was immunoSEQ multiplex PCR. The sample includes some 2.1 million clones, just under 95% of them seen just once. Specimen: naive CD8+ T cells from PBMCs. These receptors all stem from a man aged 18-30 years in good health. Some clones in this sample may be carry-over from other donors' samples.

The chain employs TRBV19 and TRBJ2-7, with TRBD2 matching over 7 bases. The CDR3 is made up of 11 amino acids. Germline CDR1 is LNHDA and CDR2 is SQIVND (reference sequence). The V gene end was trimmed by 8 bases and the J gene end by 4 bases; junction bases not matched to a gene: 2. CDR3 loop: CASGLEYEQYF. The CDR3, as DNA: TGTGCCAGTGGACTAGAGTACGAGCAGTACTTC.

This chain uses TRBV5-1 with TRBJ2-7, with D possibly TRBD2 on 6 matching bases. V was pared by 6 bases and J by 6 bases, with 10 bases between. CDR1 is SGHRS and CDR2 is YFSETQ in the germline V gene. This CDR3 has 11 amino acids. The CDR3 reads CASTGVGEQYF. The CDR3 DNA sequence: TGCGCCAGCACGGGGGTTGGCGAGCAGTACTTC.

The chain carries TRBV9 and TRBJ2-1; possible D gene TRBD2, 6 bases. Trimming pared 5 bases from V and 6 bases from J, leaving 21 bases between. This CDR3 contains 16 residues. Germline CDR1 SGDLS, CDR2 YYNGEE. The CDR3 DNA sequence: TGTGCCAGCAGTGAGCCGGTGGAGGGCCCCAGCAATGAGCAGTTCTTC. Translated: CASSEPVEGPSNEQFF.

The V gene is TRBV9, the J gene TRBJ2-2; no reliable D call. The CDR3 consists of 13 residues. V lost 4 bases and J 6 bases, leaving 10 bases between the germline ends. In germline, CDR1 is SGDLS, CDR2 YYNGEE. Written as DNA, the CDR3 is TGTGCCAGCAGCTCGACTGGCTCCGGGGAGCTGTTTTTT. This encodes CASSSTGSGELFF.

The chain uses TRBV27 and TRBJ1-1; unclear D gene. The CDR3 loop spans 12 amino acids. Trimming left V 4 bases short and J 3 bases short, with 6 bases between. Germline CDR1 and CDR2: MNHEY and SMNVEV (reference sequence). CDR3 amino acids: CASSSGYTEAFF. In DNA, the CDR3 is TGTGCCAGCAGTTCCGGGTACACTGAAGCTTTCTTT.

Here the CDR3 reads CASSLMALGNQETQYF. CDR3 DNA sequence: TGTGCCAGCAGCTTAATGGCGTTGGGGAATCAAGAGACCCAGTACTTC. The J gene is TRBJ2-5, the V gene TRBV7-7; D gene unclear. Trimming left V 2 bases short and J 2 bases short, with 15 bases between. Germline V lookup: CDR1 SSHAT, CDR2 FNYEAQ (reference sequence). The CDR3 totals 16 residues.

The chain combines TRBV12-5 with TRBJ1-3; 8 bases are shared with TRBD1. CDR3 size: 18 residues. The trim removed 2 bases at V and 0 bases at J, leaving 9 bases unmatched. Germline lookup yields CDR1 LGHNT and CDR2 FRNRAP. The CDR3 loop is CASGLTHTGGHSGNTIYF. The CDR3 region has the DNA TGTGCTAGTGGTTTGACCCATACAGGGGGGCACTCTGGAAACACCATATATTTT.